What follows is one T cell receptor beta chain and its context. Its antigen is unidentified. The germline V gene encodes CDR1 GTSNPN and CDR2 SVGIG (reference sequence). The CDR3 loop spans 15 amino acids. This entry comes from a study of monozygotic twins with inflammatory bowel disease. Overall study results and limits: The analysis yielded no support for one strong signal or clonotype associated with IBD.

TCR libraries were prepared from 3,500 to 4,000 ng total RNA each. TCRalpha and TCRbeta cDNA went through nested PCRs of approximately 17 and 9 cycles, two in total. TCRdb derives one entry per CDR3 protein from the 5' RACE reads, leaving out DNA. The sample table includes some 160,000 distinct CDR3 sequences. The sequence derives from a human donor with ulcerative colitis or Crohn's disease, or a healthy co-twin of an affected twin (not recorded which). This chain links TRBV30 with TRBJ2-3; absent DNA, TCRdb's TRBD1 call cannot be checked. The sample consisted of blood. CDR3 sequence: CAWARGEGAGDTQYF.